These 28 T cell receptor beta chains share one sample of origin, sequenced in a study of blood T cells in healthy people across ages. A sample-barcoded 5' primer and a J-beta primer mix were used in a second PCR of about 7 to 12 cycles. TCRdb analysed the 5' RACE reads with MiXCR anew, one entry per CDR3 protein. The sample has about 1.6 million distinct CDR3 sequences, around 35% seen once. The sequenced material came from blood. The receptors shown here come from a woman aged 25-40 years in good health.

This clonotype was recorded at least ten times. The chain has TRBV29-1 and TRBJ2-2; D gene ambiguous. The germline V and J ends were trimmed by 7 bases and 2 bases, with 5 bases remaining between them. Looked up from germline, CDR1 is SQVTM and CDR2 is ANQGSEA. CDR3 length: 11 residues. The CDR3 loop is CSARNTGELFF. In DNA, the CDR3 is TGCAGCGCCCGAAACACCGGGGAGCTGTTTTTT.

The V and J genes are TRBV27 and TRBJ2-7; no clear D. Germline CDR1 MNHEY, CDR2 SMNVEV (reference sequence). V lost 5 bases, J lost 3 bases, and 14 bases lay in between. The CDR3 is 14 amino acids. CDR3 in DNA: TGTGCCAGCAGTCTTAAGTTACTCGGCTACGAGCAGTACTTC. Translating it yields CASSLKLLGYEQYF.

The rearrangement joins TRBV5-1 to TRBJ2-5; either TRBD1 or TRBD2 may fit D (5 bases each). The ends were cut back, 0 bases at V and 5 bases at J, with 17 bases in the middle. This CDR3 has 16 amino acids. Germline V lookup: CDR1 SGHRS, CDR2 YFSETQ. In nucleotides, the CDR3 is TGCGCCAGCAGCTTGGAAGAGCGGATACCAGGGGAGACCCAGTACTTC. Its protein product is CASSLEERIPGETQYF.

The genes are TRBV18 and TRBJ2-4; D is perhaps TRBD1 or TRBD2 (6 bases each). The J call is in doubt because the DNA end fits TRBJ2-7 better. In germline, CDR1 is KGHSH, CDR2 LQKENI. The CDR3 is made up of 18 amino acids. CDR3 sequence: CASSPTGPGAPGLNEQYF. The CDR3 nucleotides read TGTGCCAGCTCACCGACGGGTCCGGGGGCGCCTGGCTTGAACGAGCAGTACTTC.

This clonotype was detected a few times. This chain joins TRBV24-1 and TRBJ2-3; the D is unclear. V gave up 5 bases and J gave up 4 bases, with 15 bases separating them. The CDR3 extends over 15 amino acids. Germline V gives CDR1 KGHDR, CDR2 SFDVKD. CDR3 nucleotide sequence: TGTGCCACCAGTGCCATAGGGAAGAACGCAGATACGCAGTATTTT. Amino acids: CATSAIGKNADTQYF.

This clonotype turned up a few times. The rearrangement joins TRBV5-6 to TRBJ2-3; possibly TRBD1 for D (7 bases). The CDR3 is made up of 15 amino acids. V was cut by 5 bases and J by 3 bases, with 16 bases left in between. Germline loops: CDR1 SGHDT, CDR2 YYEEEE. CDR3 in DNA: TGTGCCAGCAGGTCAGGGGGACTCCTAACAGATACGCAGTATTTT. Protein sequence: CASRSGGLLTDTQYF.

This clonotype was counted a few times. The J gene is TRBJ2-1, the V gene TRBV5-1; 9 nucleotides align to TRBD1. CDR1 SGHRS and CDR2 YFSETQ come from the germline V gene. V was pared by 3 bases and J by 7 bases, with 11 bases of the junction left unmatched. The CDR3 sequence is 16 residues long. The CDR3 coding sequence is TGCGCCAGCAGCTCCTGGACAGGGGAATCAAGGAATGAGCAGTTCTTC. This sequence encodes CASSSWTGESRNEQFF.

The chain is built from TRBV11-2 and TRBJ1-2; tentatively, D is TRBD1 (6 bases). This CDR3 is 16 amino acids long. Germline assignment: CDR1 SGHAT and CDR2 FQNNGV. The ends were cut back, 7 bases at V and 0 bases at J, with 18 bases in the middle. CDR3 sequence reads: CASTTAGGATNYGYTF. CDR3 sequence (DNA): TGTGCCAGCACCACGGCGGGGGGGGCCACTAACTATGGCTACACCTTC.

Notes on this clonotype: A much larger clone differs from this one at a single base, so this may be a read error. The rearrangement joins TRBV11-2 to TRBJ2-6, with D perhaps TRBD1 (6 bases). Germline V gene lookup returns CDR1 SGHAT and CDR2 FQNNGV. This CDR3 spans 16 amino acids. The CDR3 spells CASSDTGLSGANVRTF. CDR3 in DNA: TGTGCCAGCAGCGACACAGGGTTGTCTGGGGCCAACGTCCGGACTTTC. Variable domain in full (rest from reference TRBV11-2 and TRBJ2-6): EAGVAQSPRYKIIEKRQSVAFWCNPISGHATLYWYQQILGQGPKLLIQFQNNGVVDDSQLPKDRFSAERLKGVDSTLKIQPAKLEDSAVYLCASSDTGLSGANVRTFGAGSRLTVL.

This clonotype was detected only a few times. The chain joins TRBV27 to TRBJ2-6, with 9 bases lining up with TRBD1. The CDR3 has 18 residues. Germline V gene data show CDR1 as MNHEY and CDR2 as SMNVEV (reference sequence). The junction had 5 bases not matched to a gene; V was cut back by 2 bases and J by 0 bases. CDR3 in DNA: TGTGCCAGCAGTTTACTGGGACAGGGTATCTCTGGGGCCAACGTCCTGACTTTC. Translated: CASSLLGQGISGANVLTF.

In its sample, this clonotype was seen a few times. The genes are TRBV30 and TRBJ2-1; D is possibly TRBD1 (5 bases). This CDR3 region has 13 residues. Trimming removed 2 bases from V and 5 bases from J, with 10 bases in between. The germline V gene encodes CDR1 GTSNPN and CDR2 SVGIG (reference sequence). The CDR3 bases are TGTGCCTGGAGTAAGGGGCTAGACAATGAGCAGTTCTTC. Translating gives CAWSKGLDNEQFF.

The V call is TRBV20-1, the J call TRBJ2-5; 7 bases agree with TRBD2. This CDR3 has 15 amino acids. The germline V gene has CDR1 DFQATT and CDR2 SNEGSKA (reference sequence). The V and J ends lost 5 bases and 0 bases, in that order; junction bases with no gene match: 9. CDR3 DNA: TGCAGTGCTCCCCGGGGCGGGGGTTACCAAGAGACCCAGTACTTC. Its translation is CSAPRGGGYQETQYF.

This clonotype was seen more than once but under ten times. The chain has TRBV7-2 and TRBJ1-6; 7 bases agree with TRBD1. This CDR3 has 15 amino acids. Trimming took 2 bases from V and 8 from J; bases not matched to a gene: 6. Germline lookup yields CDR1 SGHTA and CDR2 FQGNSA. As DNA, the CDR3 is TGTGCCAGCAGCTTAAGCCGGACAGGTTATTCACCCCTCCACTTT. This encodes CASSLSRTGYSPLHF.

The chain couples TRBV20-1 to TRBJ2-7; 9 nucleotides match TRBD1. CDR1 DFQATT and CDR2 SNEGSKA come from the germline V gene (reference sequence). The J segment lost 12 bases and the V segment lost 5 bases, leaving 11 bases of the junction unmatched. The length of the CDR3 is 12 residues. This chain's CDR3 is CSAVQTGGKRYF. The CDR3 DNA follows: TGCAGTGCTGTCCAGACAGGGGGGAAGCGGTACTTC.

This chain links TRBV20-1 with TRBJ2-3; D is tentatively TRBD1 or TRBD2 (6 bases each). Germline V lookup: CDR1 DFQATT, CDR2 SNEGSKA (reference sequence). The CDR3 is made up of 14 amino acids. Between the trimmed V and J ends, which lost 2 bases and 5 bases, there was a span of 14 bases. The CDR3 is CSARRGRLEDTQYF. The CDR3 DNA follows: TGCAGTGCTAGAAGGGGGAGGCTCGAAGATACGCAGTATTTT.

A remark on this clonotype: The DNA is left out, because the CDR3 cannot be placed on it with certainty; the CDR3 is given as TCRdb lists it. The V call is TRBV21-1, the J call TRBJ1-2; the DNA was not used to check the table's D call, TRBD1. TRBV21-1 is described as a pseudogene. The CDR3 spans 20 residues, counting both ends. CDR3 in amino acids: CASSKGGIRGGNYGCYGYTF.

The genes are TRBV6-1 and TRBJ2-7; 7 nucleotides align to TRBD2. Germline V CDR1 and CDR2: MNHNS, SASEGT. J gave up 3 bases and V 2 bases, and 19 bases lay outside the gene matches. The CDR3 loop spans 19 amino acids. The CDR3 sequence: CASSEPQPAMGGTRYEQYF. CDR3 in DNA: TGTGCCAGCAGTGAACCCCAACCGGCCATGGGAGGGACTCGCTACGAGCAGTACTTC.

V gene TRBV4-1 combines with J gene TRBJ2-1, with 8 bases identical to TRBD2. The length of the CDR3 is 18 residues. Germline loops: CDR1 MGHRA, CDR2 YSYEKL. V dropped 0 bases and J dropped 5; count of bases not matched to a gene: 12. The CDR3 sequence is CASSQDRVAGSINNEQFF. CDR3 nucleotides: TGCGCCAGCAGCCAAGATCGGGTAGCGGGATCGATTAACAATGAGCAGTTCTTC.

This clonotype has just a few counts. One junction end disagrees with the germline gene, perhaps due to a read error. J is TRBJ2-7 and V is TRBV6-6, with D perhaps matching TRBD1 (6 bases). The CDR3 is made up of 14 amino acids. CDR1 and CDR2 from the germline V gene are MNHNY and SVGAGI (reference sequence). CDR3 region: CASSSLTGIYEQYF. In DNA, the CDR3 is TGTGCCAGTAGTTCCTTGACAGGAATCTACGAGCAGTACTTC.

This clonotype was detected once. This chain joins TRBV18 and TRBJ2-7; D is perhaps TRBD1 (7 bases). The CDR3 length is 15 residues. CDR1 and CDR2 (germline): KGHSH, LQKENI. Between the trimmed V and J ends, which lost 3 bases and 3 bases, there was a span of 15 bases. As DNA, the CDR3 is TGTGCCAGCTCACCCGGGGGACAGTTATTCTACGAGCAGTACTTC. This codes for CASSPGGQLFYEQYF.

For the CDR3, the DNA is TGTGCCACCAGCAGTAGAAGGGAAGCGGACTCCTACAATGAGCAGTTCTTC. Amino acid sequence: CATSSRREADSYNEQFF. The chain couples TRBV15 to TRBJ2-1; weak D call: TRBD2 (5 bases). The CDR3 sequence is 17 residues long. Trimming stripped 3 bases from V and 0 bases from J, with 15 bases between. The V gene's germline CDR1 is LNHNV and CDR2 YYDKDF (reference sequence).

This clonotype has a handful of counts. V usage is TRBV20-1 and J usage is TRBJ2-7; the D gene could be TRBD1 or TRBD2 (7 bases each). The CDR3 has 15 amino acids. V lost 6 bases to trimming and J lost 7 bases, with 25 bases between them. Per the germline V gene, CDR1 is DFQATT and CDR2 is SNEGSKA (reference sequence). This chain's CDR3 is CSATRGGGGSGEQYF. The CDR3 bases are TGCAGTGCAACCCGAGGGGGCGGGGGATCTGGGGAGCAGTACTTC.

The chain recombines TRBV12-3 or TRBV12-4 with TRBJ2-7, with 10 bases that match TRBD1. This CDR3 has 16 amino acids. After removal of 3 bases from V and 2 bases from J, the junction contained 7 bases not matched to a gene. The CDR3 DNA is TGTGCCAGCAGTTTTGGTTTCGGGACAGGGGCCTACGAGCAGTACTTC. This encodes CASSFGFGTGAYEQYF.

This chain links TRBV25-1 with TRBJ1-4, with a weak D call TRBD1 (5 bases). V was clipped by 0 bases and J by 5 bases, with 10 bases between them. Germline values: CDR1 MGHDK, CDR2 SYGVNS. CDR3 length equals 15 residues. The CDR3 spells CASSEYGTGNEKLFF. CDR3 sequence (DNA): TGTGCCAGCAGTGAATATGGGACGGGGAATGAAAAACTGTTTTTT. The variable domain in full, completed from reference TRBV25-1 and TRBJ1-4, reads EADIYQTPRYLVIGTGKKITLECSQTMGHDKMYWYQQDPGMELHLIHYSYGVNSTEKGDLSSESTVSRIRTEHFPLTLESARPSHTSQYLCASSEYGTGNEKLFFGSGTQLSVL.

This rearrangement joins TRBV3-1 to TRBJ2-1, with D perhaps given as TRBD1 or TRBD2 (5 bases each). The CDR3 covers 14 residues. Germline loops: CDR1 LGHDT, CDR2 YNNKEL (reference sequence). Trimming took off 5 bases at V and 6 bases at J, with 14 bases between the two ends. The CDR3 sequence is CASSSYGGGNEQFF. The CDR3 DNA is TGTGCCAGCAGCTCGTATGGTGGGGGCAATGAGCAGTTCTTC.

The V gene is TRBV13, the J gene TRBJ2-5; 13 nucleotides align to TRBD2. Per the germline V gene, CDR1 is PRHDT and CDR2 is FYEKMQ (reference sequence). The CDR3 consists of 15 residues. The V gene end was trimmed by 3 bases and the J gene end by 13 bases; junction bases not matched to a gene: 11. CDR3 sequence (DNA): TGTGCCAGCAGCTTTTCGACTAGCGGGGGGTACGAGCGGTACTTC. Translation: CASSFSTSGGYERYF.

The chain's CDR3 is CASGEGLKTYEQYF. The CDR3 bases are TGTGCCAGCGGGGAGGGCCTCAAAACCTACGAGCAGTACTTC. The V gene is TRBV6-5, the J gene TRBJ2-7; 7 positions agree with TRBD2. V shed 8 bases and J 2 bases; nucleotides not matched to a gene: 9. CDR1 is MNHEY and CDR2 is SVGAGI in the germline V gene. CDR3 length: 14 residues.

This chain uses TRBV20-1 with TRBJ2-1; the D gene is possibly TRBD2 (5 bases). This CDR3 spans 14 amino acids. Germline CDR1 is DFQATT and CDR2 is SNEGSKA (reference sequence). The V end was cut by 4 bases, the J end by 1 base, with 11 bases between. For the CDR3, the DNA is TGCAGTGCTAAATCAGCGGTATCCTACAATGAGCAGTTCTTC. Translation: CSAKSAVSYNEQFF.